This T cell receptor (beta chain) was documented in a study of blood T cell repertoires in COVID-19. Study-level information: The samples span acute and convalescent COVID-19 from the United States, Italy and Spain.

Patients at the Seattle site were enrolled during active infection and followed longitudinally. The junction had 2 bases not matched to a gene; V was cut back by 0 bases and J by 2 bases. The germline gives CDR1 SGHRS, CDR2 YFSETQ. This CDR3 is 16 amino acids long. Here immunoSEQ multiplex PCR was the method, and the copy in TCRdb shows in-frame clones only, minus some. The table includes about 270,000 clones, roughly 83% detected once. The sample was peripheral blood. The V and J genes are TRBV5-1 and TRBJ2-5; 12 bases fit TRBD2. This TCR derives from a woman aged 80 or over with COVID-19, enrolled during active disease. The CDR3 region is CASSLALAGGQETQYF. As DNA, the CDR3 is TGCGCCAGCAGCTTGGCACTAGCGGGGGGACAAGAGACCCAGTACTTC.